These 9 T cell receptor beta chains came from one sample sequenced in a study of cytomegalovirus exposure and HLA in healthy donors. PCR employed 60 Vbeta and 13 Jbeta primers. Here immunoSEQ multiplex PCR was the method, and the copy in TCRdb shows in-frame clones only, minus some. The table lists some 120,000 clones, 75% to 85% of them singletons. The sequenced material came from PBMCs. These receptors all come from a man aged 40-49 years in good health and CMV-seronegative.

This rearrangement joins TRBV5-1 to TRBJ1-4; D is unresolved. This CDR3 spans 15 amino acids. With 0 bases removed from V and 6 bases from J, the gap between germline ends came to 12 bases. Germline CDR1 reads SGHRS; CDR2 reads YFSETQ. CDR3 region: CASSLVPRTDEKLFF. The CDR3 DNA reads as TGCGCCAGCAGCTTGGTACCCCGTACTGATGAAAAACTGTTTTTT.

This rearrangement joins TRBV19 to TRBJ1-3; a possible D gene is TRBD1 (5 bases). The V gene's germline CDR1 is LNHDA and CDR2 SQIVND (reference sequence). The CDR3 runs to 17 residues. Trimming removed 1 base from V and 2 bases from J, with 15 bases in between. The CDR3 bases are TGTGCCAGTAGTATAGGTAGCAGGGTATGGGCTGGAAACACCATATATTTT. Residues: CASSIGSRVWAGNTIYF.

V and J are TRBV6-1 and TRBJ2-3; D gene uncertain. Germline assignment: CDR1 MNHNS and CDR2 SASEGT. CDR3 size: 14 residues. Trimming took 1 base from V and 5 from J, leaving 10 bases between them. CDR3 nucleotides: TGTGCCAGCAGTGAAGGGCTTCGAAGAGATACGCAGTATTTT. Translation gives CASSEGLRRDTQYF.

The gene calls are TRBV28 and TRBJ2-3; a possible D gene is TRBD2 (5 bases). The CDR3 spans 15 residues. From germline, CDR1 is MDHEN and CDR2 SYDVKM. The V and J ends lost 5 bases and 2 bases respectively, with 14 bases between them. In DNA form, the CDR3 reads TGTGCCAGCAGTCTGGACGGACTCACCACAGATACGCAGTATTTT. As protein: CASSLDGLTTDTQYF.

As regards this clone: The sample holds other DNA sequences that translate to the same CDR3. The chain couples TRBV2 to TRBJ1-2; D is undetermined. This CDR3 comprises 12 residues. V lost 2 bases and J 2 bases, leaving 3 bases between the germline ends. Germline CDR1 SNHLY, CDR2 FYNNEI. CDR3 DNA: TGTGCCAGCAGTGAACAAAACTATGGCTACACCTTC. Protein: CASSEQNYGYTF.

The CDR3 loop reads CASSTGRGSQPQHF. For the CDR3, the DNA is TGTGCCAGCAGTACGGGAAGGGGGAGTCAGCCCCAGCATTTT. The rearrangement joins TRBV28 to TRBJ1-5; the D gene is possibly TRBD1 (6 bases). Germline-derived CDR1 and CDR2 are MDHEN and SYDVKM. V lost 5 bases, J lost 6 bases, and 14 bases lay in between. The CDR3 is 14 residues long.

The V call is TRBV29-1, the J call TRBJ2-5, with TRBD1 matching 8 bases. V lost 5 bases and J lost 3; bases outside the gene matches: 8. The CDR3 is 14 residues long. Per germline, CDR1 SQVTM and CDR2 ANQGSEA. The CDR3 sequence: CSVSRGPREETQYF. Written as DNA, the CDR3 is TGCAGCGTTAGCAGGGGGCCCCGAGAAGAGACCCAGTACTTC.

This clone was picked up a small number of times. The chain combines TRBV28 with TRBJ2-7; TRBD1 matches at 7 bases. CDR1 and CDR2 (germline): MDHEN, SYDVKM. V trimming: 7 bases; J trimming: 2 bases; junction bases outside the gene matches: 5. The CDR3 covers 13 residues. The DNA for the CDR3 is TGTGCCAGCACGAGGACAGGTGCCTACGAGCAGTACTTC. Its protein is CASTRTGAYEQYF.

The V and J genes are TRBV6-5 and TRBJ2-7; 7 bases match TRBD1. Trimming cost V 2 bases and J 8 bases; bases outside gene matches: 6. The V gene's germline CDR1 is MNHEY and CDR2 SVGAGI. This CDR3 spans 13 amino acids. The CDR3 is CASSYGTEGQQYF. The CDR3 DNA reads TGTGCCAGCAGTTACGGGACAGAGGGGCAGCAGTACTTC.